This entry lists 11 T cell receptor beta chains sequenced from one sample in a study of CD8+ T cells in alopecia areata. As the sequencing template, cDNA was produced by extracting RNA and reverse transcribing it. The data were produced by immunoSEQ multiplex PCR, yet TCRdb's version contains in-frame clones alone and is incomplete. Of 150,000 to 200,000 clones listed, around 71% were seen once; the top ten hold approximately 10%. The material sequenced was CD8+ T cells sorted from blood, taken at week 0. Source of these receptors: a human donor with alopecia areata.

This chain uses TRBV4-2 with TRBJ1-5; TRBD1 matches 8 bases. Trimming cost V 4 bases and J 7 bases; bases outside gene matches: 6. This CDR3 spans 14 amino acids. CDR1 is LGHNA, CDR2 YNFKEQ, per germline. CDR3 amino acids: CASSPMTGEQPQHF. The CDR3 DNA reads as TGTGCCAGCAGCCCAATGACAGGGGAGCAGCCCCAGCATTTT.

V is TRBV19 and J is TRBJ1-1; D gene ambiguous. The CDR3 has 12 residues. Per germline, CDR1 LNHDA and CDR2 SQIVND (reference sequence). Trimming left V 6 bases short and J 3 bases short, with 8 bases between. CDR3 protein: CASRSGDTEAFF. DNA of the CDR3: TGTGCCAGTAGATCCGGGGACACTGAAGCTTTCTTT. The variable domain in full, completed from reference TRBV19 and TRBJ1-1, reads DGGITQSPKYLFRKEGQNVTLSCEQNLNHDAMYWYRQDPGQGLRLIYYSQIVNDFQKGDIAEGYSVSREKKESFPLTVTSAQKNPTAFYLCASRSGDTEAFFGQGTRLTVV.

The rearrangement uses TRBV10-3 and TRBJ1-2; D perhaps matches TRBD1 (5 bases). Trimming left V 7 bases short and J 7 bases short, with 19 bases between. This CDR3 is built from 14 residues. Looked up from germline, CDR1 is ENHRY and CDR2 is SYGVKD. The chain's CDR3 is CAITHRDPLSGYTF. CDR3 DNA sequence: TGTGCCATCACTCACCGGGACCCGCTCTCTGGCTACACCTTC.

There are a few counts of this clone. The chain carries TRBV29-1 and TRBJ2-1, with 7 bases aligning to TRBD1. The CDR3 spans 12 residues. The germline V gene encodes CDR1 SQVTM and CDR2 ANQGSEA. V shed 6 bases and J 5 bases; nucleotides not matched to a gene: 4. The CDR3 DNA reads TGCAGCGTGACAGGGCCCAACAATGAGCAGTTCTTC. It is translated as CSVTGPNNEQFF.

In its sample, this clone was seen once. The chain is built from TRBV2 and TRBJ2-1; 9 bases match TRBD2. CDR3 length: 15 amino acids. V shed 6 bases, J shed 7 bases, and the junction held 10 bases outside the gene matches. Germline lookup yields CDR1 SNHLY and CDR2 FYNNEI. The CDR3 bases are TGTGCCAGCAGCGCACGGCGGGGGGGCCCTAATGAGCAGTTCTTC. Its translation: CASSARRGGPNEQFF.

V gene TRBV29-1 combines with J gene TRBJ2-3; perhaps TRBD1 as D (6 bases). V was shortened by 1 base and J by 4 bases, with 18 bases between the two germline ends. The CDR3 loop spans 16 amino acids. The germline V gene has CDR1 SQVTM and CDR2 ANQGSEA. The CDR3 region is CSVEGGQNKGPDTQYF. CDR3 sequence (DNA): TGCAGCGTTGAAGGGGGACAAAACAAGGGCCCAGATACGCAGTATTTT.

The V gene is TRBV5-1, the J gene TRBJ2-3; possible D gene TRBD1, 6 bases. Trimming took 0 bases from V and 0 from J, leaving 8 bases between them. Germline-derived CDR1 and CDR2 are SGHRS and YFSETQ. The CDR3 runs 15 residues. The CDR3 sequence is CASSLGQVSTDTQYF. The DNA for the CDR3 is TGCGCCAGCAGCTTGGGACAGGTTAGCACAGATACGCAGTATTTT.

The chain couples TRBV7-2 to TRBJ1-2, with D possibly matching TRBD1 (6 bases). CDR3 length: 13 amino acids. The germline gives CDR1 SGHTA, CDR2 FQGNSA. V was trimmed by 1 base and J by 4 bases, leaving 7 bases between them. Here the CDR3 reads CASSLGRGYGYTF. The CDR3 DNA reads TGTGCCAGCAGCTTAGGCAGGGGCTATGGCTACACCTTC.

This chain joins TRBV2 and TRBJ1-1; the D gene is possibly TRBD1 (6 bases). Looked up from germline, CDR1 is SNHLY and CDR2 is FYNNEI. The CDR3 runs to 12 residues. V was trimmed by 6 bases and J by 4 bases, leaving 9 bases between them. CDR3 DNA sequence: TGTGCCAGCAGGGACAGTCGCACTGAAGCTTTCTTT. Residues: CASRDSRTEAFF.

This clone was observed a few times. The rearrangement uses TRBV5-6 and TRBJ1-1; the D is unclear. The V end was cut by 2 bases, the J end by 5 bases, with 7 bases between. The CDR3 has 12 residues. CDR1 SGHDT and CDR2 YYEEEE come from the germline V gene. The CDR3 is CASSFLTTEAFF. CDR3 nucleotide sequence: TGTGCCAGCAGCTTTCTCACAACTGAAGCTTTCTTT.

The V gene is TRBV27, the J gene TRBJ1-2; tentative D call: TRBD1 (5 bases). CDR3 size: 14 residues. V was clipped by 3 bases and J by 7 bases, with 15 bases between them. Germline CDR1 MNHEY, CDR2 SMNVEV (reference sequence). This CDR3 is CASSLTVVGGGYTF. CDR3 coding DNA: TGTGCCAGCAGTTTGACAGTGGTTGGGGGTGGCTACACCTTC.